The TCR beta chain under discussion was sequenced for a study of T-cell reconstitution after alpha-beta-depleted transplantation in children. General study results and limits: Expanded clones from the graft, numbering several hundred, reportedly supplied alpha-beta T cells about two months after transplant. Surviving recipient T cells and thymic progenitors produced the high day-60 TCRbeta diversity seen in some patients. One year post-transplant, T-cell counts and diversity were largely derived from T cells produced anew.

This CDR3 spans 15 amino acids. The germline CDR1 and CDR2 sequences are SNHLY and FYNNEI. After removal of 6 bases from V and 2 bases from J, the junction contained 5 bases not matched to a gene. In its sample, this clonotype was seen a few times. Its antigen is unidentified. Preparation of the TCRbeta library was carried out with unique molecular identifiers. One entry per CDR3 protein, called by TCRdb with MiXCR from the PCR reads. The data contain hundreds of thousands of distinct CDR3 sequences, around 12% of them seen just once; the ten biggest clones take up 0.79%. The sequence was collected from a girl aged 2-10 years with congenital amegakaryocytic thrombocytopenia, due to receive a stem cell transplant. The sequencing here drew on PBMCs, taken before TCRalphabeta/CD19-depleted stem cell transplant. The chain is built from TRBV2 and TRBJ1-5; 9 bases line up with TRBD1. DNA of the CDR3: TGTGCCAGCAGAGGGACAGGGTTTGGCAATCAGCCCCAGCATTTT. Amino acids: CASRGTGFGNQPQHF.